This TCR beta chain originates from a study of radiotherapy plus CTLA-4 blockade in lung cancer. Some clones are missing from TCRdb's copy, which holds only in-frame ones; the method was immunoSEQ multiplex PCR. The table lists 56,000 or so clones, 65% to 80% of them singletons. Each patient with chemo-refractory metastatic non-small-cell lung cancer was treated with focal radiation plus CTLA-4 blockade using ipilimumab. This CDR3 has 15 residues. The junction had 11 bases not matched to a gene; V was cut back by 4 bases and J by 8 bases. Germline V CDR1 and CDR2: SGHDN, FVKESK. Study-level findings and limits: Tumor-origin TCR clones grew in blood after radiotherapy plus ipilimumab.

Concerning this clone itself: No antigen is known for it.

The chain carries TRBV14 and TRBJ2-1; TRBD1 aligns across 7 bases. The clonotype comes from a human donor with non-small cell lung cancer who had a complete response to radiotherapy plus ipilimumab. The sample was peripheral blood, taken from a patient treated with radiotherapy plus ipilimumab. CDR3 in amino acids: CASSRVQGRNDEQFF. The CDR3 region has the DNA TGTGCCAGCAGCCGAGTACAGGGGCGTAACGATGAGCAGTTCTTC.